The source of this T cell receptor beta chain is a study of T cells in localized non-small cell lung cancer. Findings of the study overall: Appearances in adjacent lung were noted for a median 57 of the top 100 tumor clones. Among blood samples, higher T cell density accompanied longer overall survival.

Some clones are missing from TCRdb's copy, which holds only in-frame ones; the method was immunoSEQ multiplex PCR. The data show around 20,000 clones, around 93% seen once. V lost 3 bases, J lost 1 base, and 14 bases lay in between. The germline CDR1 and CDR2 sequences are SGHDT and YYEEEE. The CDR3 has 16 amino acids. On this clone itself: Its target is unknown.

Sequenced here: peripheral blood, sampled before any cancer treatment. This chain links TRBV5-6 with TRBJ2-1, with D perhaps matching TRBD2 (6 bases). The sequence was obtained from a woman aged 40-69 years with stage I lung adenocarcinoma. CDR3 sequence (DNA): TGTGCCAGCAGCTGGGGGGACTTCGCATCCTACAATGAGCAGTTCTTC. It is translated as CASSWGDFASYNEQFF.